One and the same sample provided the 2 T cell receptor beta chains below, sequenced in a study of memory CD4+ T cells and cytomegalovirus serostatus (dated by TCRdb to about 2019). Single viable CD3+CD4+CD8-CD45RO+ cells were sorted as memory CD4+ T cells on a FACSAria II. The library was made by the immunoSEQ multiplex PCR assay. Here the immuneACCESS table is served through TCRdb, limited to in-frame sequences with V and J called. Missing clones are a known gap in these copies; in checked studies unresolved V genes cover under half, and the rest lacks a known reason. The sample includes around 62,000 clones, with around 76% observed a single time. Together, the top ten hold roughly 4.7% of the sample. The sequenced sample consisted of memory CD4+ T cells from blood. The origin of the receptors is an adult in good health and CMV-seropositive.

This sequence joins TRBV7-2 and TRBJ2-7; D uncertain. This CDR3 is built from 12 residues. Trimming cost V 3 bases and J 7 bases, with 10 bases left between them. Germline lookup yields CDR1 SGHTA and CDR2 FQGNSA. The CDR3 sequence: CASSFRGEEQYF. CDR3 sequence (DNA): TGTGCCAGCAGCTTTCGTGGGGAAGAGCAGTACTTC.

The rearrangement uses TRBV28 and TRBJ2-1, with TRBD2 identical over 9 bases. Germline V gene lookup returns CDR1 MDHEN and CDR2 SYDVKM. V was pared by 2 bases and J by 4 bases, with 3 bases of the junction left unmatched. The CDR3 spans 15 residues. The CDR3 reads CASSLTLAGYNEQFF. The DNA of the CDR3 is TGTGCCAGCAGTTTAACTCTAGCGGGATACAATGAGCAGTTCTTC.